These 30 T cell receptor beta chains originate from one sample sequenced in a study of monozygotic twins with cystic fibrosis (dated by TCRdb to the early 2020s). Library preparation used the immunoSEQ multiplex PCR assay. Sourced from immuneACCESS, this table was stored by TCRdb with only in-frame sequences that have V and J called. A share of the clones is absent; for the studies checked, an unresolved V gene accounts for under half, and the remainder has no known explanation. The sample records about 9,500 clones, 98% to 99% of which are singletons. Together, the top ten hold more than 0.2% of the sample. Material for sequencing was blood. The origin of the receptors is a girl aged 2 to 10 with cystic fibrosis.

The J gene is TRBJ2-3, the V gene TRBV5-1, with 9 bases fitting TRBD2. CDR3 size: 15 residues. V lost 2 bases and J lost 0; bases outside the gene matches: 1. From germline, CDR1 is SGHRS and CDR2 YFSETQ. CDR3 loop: CASSFLAGSTDTQYF. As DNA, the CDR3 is TGCGCCAGCAGCTTCCTAGCGGGGAGCACAGATACGCAGTATTTT.

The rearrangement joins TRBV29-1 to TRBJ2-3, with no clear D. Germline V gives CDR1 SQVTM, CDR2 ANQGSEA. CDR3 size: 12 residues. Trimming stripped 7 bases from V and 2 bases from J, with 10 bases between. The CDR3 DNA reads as TGCAGCGCCCAACCACACACAGATACGCAGTATTTT. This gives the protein CSAQPHTDTQYF.

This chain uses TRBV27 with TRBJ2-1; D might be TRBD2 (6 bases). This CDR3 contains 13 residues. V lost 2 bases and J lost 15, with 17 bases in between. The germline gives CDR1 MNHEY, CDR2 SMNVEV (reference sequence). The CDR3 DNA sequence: TGTGCCAGCAGTTTAGGAGGGAAAGGGGTACGGTTCTTC. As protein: CASSLGGKGVRFF.

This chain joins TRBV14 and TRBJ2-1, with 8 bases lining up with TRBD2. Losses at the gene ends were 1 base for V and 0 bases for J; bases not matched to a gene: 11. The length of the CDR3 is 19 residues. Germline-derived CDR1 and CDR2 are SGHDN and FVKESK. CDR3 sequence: CASSQVPFTSGTSYNEQFF. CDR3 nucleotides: TGTGCCAGCAGCCAAGTCCCCTTTACTAGCGGTACCTCCTACAATGAGCAGTTCTTC.

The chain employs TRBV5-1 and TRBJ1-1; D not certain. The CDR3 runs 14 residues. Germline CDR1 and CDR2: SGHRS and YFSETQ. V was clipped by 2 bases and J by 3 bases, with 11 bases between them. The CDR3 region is CASSLEYLDTEAFF. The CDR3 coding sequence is TGCGCCAGCAGCTTAGAGTACCTCGACACTGAAGCTTTCTTT.

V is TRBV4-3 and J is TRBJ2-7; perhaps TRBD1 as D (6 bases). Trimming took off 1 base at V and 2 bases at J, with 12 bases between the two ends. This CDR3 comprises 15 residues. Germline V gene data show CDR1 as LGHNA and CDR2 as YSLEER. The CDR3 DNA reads TGCGCCAGCAGCCAAGTGGCGGACAGAGCCTACGAGCAGTACTTC. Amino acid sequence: CASSQVADRAYEQYF.

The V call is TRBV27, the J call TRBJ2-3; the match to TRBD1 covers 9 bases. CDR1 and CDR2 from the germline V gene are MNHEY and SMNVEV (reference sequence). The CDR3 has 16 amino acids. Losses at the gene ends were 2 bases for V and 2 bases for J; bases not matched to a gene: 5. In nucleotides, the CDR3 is TGTGCCAGCAGTTTACTCGGGGACAGGGTCACAGATACGCAGTATTTT. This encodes CASSLLGDRVTDTQYF.

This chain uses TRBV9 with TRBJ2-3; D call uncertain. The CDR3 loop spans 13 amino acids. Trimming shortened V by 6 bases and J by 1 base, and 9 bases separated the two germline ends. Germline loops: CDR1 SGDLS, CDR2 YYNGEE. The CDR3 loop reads CASTLGGTDTQYF. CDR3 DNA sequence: TGTGCCAGCACCTTGGGTGGCACAGATACGCAGTATTTT.

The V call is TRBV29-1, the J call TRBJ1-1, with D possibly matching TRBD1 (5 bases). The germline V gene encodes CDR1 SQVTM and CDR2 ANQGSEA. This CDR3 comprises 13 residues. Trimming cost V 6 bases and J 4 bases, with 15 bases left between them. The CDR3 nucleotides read TGCAGCGTCACGACAGCCTACTCCACTGAAGCTTTCTTT. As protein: CSVTTAYSTEAFF.

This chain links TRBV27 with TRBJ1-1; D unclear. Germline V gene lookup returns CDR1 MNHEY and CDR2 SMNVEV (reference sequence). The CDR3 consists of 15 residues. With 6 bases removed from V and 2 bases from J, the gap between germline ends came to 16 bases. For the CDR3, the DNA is TGTGCCAGCAGGGGAGTTGGATCCTATAACACTGAAGCTTTCTTT. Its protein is CASRGVGSYNTEAFF.

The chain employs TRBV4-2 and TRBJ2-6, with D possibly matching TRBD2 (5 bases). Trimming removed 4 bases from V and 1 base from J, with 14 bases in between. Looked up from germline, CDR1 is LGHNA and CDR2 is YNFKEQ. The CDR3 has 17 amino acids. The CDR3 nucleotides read TGTGCCAGCAGCCCTCGACTAACTGAATCTGGGGCCAACGTCCTGACTTTC. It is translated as CASSPRLTESGANVLTF.

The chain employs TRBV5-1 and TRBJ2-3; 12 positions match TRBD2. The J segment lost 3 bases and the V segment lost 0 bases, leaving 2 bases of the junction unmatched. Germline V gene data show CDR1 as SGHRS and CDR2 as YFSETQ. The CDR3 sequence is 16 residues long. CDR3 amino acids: CASSLAGTSGTDTQYF. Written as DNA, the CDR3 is TGCGCCAGCAGCTTGGCCGGGACTAGCGGGACAGATACGCAGTATTTT. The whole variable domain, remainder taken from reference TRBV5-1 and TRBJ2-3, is KAGVTQTPRYLIKTRGQQVTLSCSPISGHRSVSWYQQTPGQGLQFLFEYFSETQRNKGNFPGRFSGRQFSNSRSEMNVSTLELGDSALYLCASSLAGTSGTDTQYFGPGTRLTVL.

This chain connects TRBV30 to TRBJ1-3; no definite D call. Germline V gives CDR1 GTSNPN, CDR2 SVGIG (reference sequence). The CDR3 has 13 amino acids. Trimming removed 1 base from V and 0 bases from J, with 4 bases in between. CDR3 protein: CAWSEYSGNTIYF. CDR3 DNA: TGTGCCTGGAGTGAATACTCTGGAAACACCATATATTTT.

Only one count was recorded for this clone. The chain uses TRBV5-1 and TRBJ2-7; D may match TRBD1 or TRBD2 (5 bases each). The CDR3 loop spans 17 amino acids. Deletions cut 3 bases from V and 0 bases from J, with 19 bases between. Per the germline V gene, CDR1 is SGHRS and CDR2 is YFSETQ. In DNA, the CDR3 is TGCGCCAGCAGCTCTGAGGGGTCGAGTACGCGCTCCTACGAGCAGTACTTC. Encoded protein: CASSSEGSSTRSYEQYF.

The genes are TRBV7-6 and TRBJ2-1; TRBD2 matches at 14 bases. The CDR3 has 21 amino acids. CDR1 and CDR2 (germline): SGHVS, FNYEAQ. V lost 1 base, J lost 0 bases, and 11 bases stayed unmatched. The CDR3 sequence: CASSLGWGGTSGGSSYNEQFF. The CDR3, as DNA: TGTGCCAGCAGCTTAGGATGGGGAGGGACTAGCGGGGGAAGCTCCTACAATGAGCAGTTCTTC.

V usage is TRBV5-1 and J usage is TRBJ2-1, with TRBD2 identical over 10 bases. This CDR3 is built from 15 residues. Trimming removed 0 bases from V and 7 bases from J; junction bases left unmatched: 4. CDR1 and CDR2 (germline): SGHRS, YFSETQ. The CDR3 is CASSLASGSLNEQFF. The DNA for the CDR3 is TGCGCCAGCAGCTTGGCTAGCGGGAGTTTGAATGAGCAGTTCTTC.

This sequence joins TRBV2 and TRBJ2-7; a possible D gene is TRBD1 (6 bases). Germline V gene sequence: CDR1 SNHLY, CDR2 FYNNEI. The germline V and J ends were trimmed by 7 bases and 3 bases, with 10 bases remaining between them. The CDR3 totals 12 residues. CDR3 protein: CASTPRGYEQYF. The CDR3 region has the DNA TGTGCCAGCACTCCCAGGGGCTACGAGCAGTACTTC.

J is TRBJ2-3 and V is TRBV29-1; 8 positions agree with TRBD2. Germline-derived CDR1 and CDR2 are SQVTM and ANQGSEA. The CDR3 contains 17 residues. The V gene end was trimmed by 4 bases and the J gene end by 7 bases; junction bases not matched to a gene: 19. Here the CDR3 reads CSVVGTGGPWGANTQYF. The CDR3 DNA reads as TGCAGCGTTGTTGGGACGGGAGGGCCCTGGGGAGCGAATACGCAGTATTTT.

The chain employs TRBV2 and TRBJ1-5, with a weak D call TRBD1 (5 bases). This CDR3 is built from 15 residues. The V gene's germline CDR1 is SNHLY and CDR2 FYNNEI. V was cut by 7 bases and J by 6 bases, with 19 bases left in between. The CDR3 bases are TGTGCCAGCACCGAACAGAGGGGCGGGTTTCAGCCCCAGCATTTT. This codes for CASTEQRGGFQPQHF.

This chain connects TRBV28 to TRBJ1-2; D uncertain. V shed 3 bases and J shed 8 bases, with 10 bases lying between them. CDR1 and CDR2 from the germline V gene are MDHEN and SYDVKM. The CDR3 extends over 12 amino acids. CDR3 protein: CASSFASWGYTF. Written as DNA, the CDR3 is TGTGCCAGCAGTTTCGCTTCTTGGGGCTACACCTTC.

The CDR3 loop is CASSPGDRNNEQFF. The CDR3 region has the DNA TGTGCCAGCAGCCCCGGGGACCGAAACAATGAGCAGTTCTTC. The rearrangement links TRBV11-1 to TRBJ2-1, with D possibly called TRBD1 or TRBD2 (5 bases each). Germline V CDR1 and CDR2: SGHAT, FQDESV (reference sequence). The germline V and J ends were trimmed by 5 bases and 5 bases, with 13 bases remaining between them. CDR3 size: 14 residues.

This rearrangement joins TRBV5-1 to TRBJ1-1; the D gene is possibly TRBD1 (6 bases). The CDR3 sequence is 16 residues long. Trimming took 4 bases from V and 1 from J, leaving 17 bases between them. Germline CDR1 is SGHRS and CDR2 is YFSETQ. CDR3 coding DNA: TGCGCCAGCAGCCCTCCTATACGGACAGCGAACACTGAAGCTTTCTTT. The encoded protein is CASSPPIRTANTEAFF. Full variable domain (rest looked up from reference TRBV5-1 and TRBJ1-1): KAGVTQTPRYLIKTRGQQVTLSCSPISGHRSVSWYQQTPGQGLQFLFEYFSETQRNKGNFPGRFSGRQFSNSRSEMNVSTLELGDSALYLCASSPPIRTANTEAFFGQGTRLTVV.

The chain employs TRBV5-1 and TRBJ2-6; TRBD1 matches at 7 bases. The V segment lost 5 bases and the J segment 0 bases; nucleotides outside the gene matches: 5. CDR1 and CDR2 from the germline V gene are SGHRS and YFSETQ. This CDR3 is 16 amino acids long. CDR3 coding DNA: TGCGCCAGCAGGACAGGGAGAGGCTCTGGGGCCAACGTCCTGACTTTC. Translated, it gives CASRTGRGSGANVLTF.

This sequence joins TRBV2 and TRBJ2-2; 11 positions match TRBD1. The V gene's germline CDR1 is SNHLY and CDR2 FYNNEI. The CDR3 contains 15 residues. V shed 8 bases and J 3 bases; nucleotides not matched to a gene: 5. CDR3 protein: CASSRDRGYTGELFF. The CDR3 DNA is TGTGCCAGCTCACGGGACAGGGGGTACACCGGGGAGCTGTTTTTT.

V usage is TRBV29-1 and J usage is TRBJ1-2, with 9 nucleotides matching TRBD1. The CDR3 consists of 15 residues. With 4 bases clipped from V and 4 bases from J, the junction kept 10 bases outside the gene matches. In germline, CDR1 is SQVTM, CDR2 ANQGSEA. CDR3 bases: TGCAGCGTTGCCCGCTCCCCGGACAGGGGCTATGGCTACACCTTC. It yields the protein CSVARSPDRGYGYTF.

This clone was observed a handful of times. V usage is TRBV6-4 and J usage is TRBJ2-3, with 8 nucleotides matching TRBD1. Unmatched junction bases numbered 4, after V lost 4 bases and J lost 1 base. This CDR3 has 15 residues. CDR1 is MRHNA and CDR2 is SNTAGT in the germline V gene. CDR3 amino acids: CASSASTGGTDTQYF. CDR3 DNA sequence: TGTGCCAGCAGTGCATCGACAGGGGGCACAGATACGCAGTATTTT.

DNA for the CDR3: TGTGCCAGCAGCGCGGACAGGGGGCGCACAGATACGCAGTATTTT. Residues: CASSADRGRTDTQYF. The chain carries TRBV7-2 and TRBJ2-3, with TRBD1 matching over 11 bases. CDR3 length equals 15 residues. J lost 1 base, V lost 5 bases, and 2 bases had no gene match. Per the germline V gene, CDR1 is SGHTA and CDR2 is FQGNSA.

CDR3 in DNA: TGTGCCAGCAGAGAGATAGCGGGATACTCCTACGAGCAGTACTTC. Translating gives CASREIAGYSYEQYF. The rearrangement uses TRBV11-2 and TRBJ2-7; 8 bases are shared with TRBD2. Germline CDR1 reads SGHAT; CDR2 reads FQNNGV. Losses at the gene ends were 6 bases for V and 0 bases for J; bases not matched to a gene: 7. CDR3 length: 15 amino acids.

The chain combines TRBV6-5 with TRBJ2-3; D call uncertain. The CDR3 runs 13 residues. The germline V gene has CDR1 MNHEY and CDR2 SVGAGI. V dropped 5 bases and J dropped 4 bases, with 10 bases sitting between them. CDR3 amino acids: CASSNRHADTQYF. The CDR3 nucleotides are TGTGCCAGCAGTAACCGTCATGCAGATACGCAGTATTTT.

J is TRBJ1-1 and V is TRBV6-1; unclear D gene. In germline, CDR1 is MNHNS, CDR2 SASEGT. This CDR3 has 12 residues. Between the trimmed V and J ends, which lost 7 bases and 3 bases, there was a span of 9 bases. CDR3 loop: CASIGSHTEAFF. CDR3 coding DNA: TGTGCCAGCATCGGTAGCCACACTGAAGCTTTCTTT.